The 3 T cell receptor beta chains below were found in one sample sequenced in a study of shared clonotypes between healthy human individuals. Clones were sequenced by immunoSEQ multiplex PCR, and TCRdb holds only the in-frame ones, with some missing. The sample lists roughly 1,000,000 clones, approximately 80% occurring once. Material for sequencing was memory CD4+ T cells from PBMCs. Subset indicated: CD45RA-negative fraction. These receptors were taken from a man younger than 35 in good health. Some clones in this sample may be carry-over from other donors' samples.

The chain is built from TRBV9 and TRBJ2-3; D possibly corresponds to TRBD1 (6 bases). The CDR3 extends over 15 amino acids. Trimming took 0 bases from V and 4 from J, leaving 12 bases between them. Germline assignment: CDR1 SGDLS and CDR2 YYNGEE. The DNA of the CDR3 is TGTGCCAGCAGCGTAGCAGGGGCAGGGTCAGATACGCAGTATTTT. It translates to CASSVAGAGSDTQYF.

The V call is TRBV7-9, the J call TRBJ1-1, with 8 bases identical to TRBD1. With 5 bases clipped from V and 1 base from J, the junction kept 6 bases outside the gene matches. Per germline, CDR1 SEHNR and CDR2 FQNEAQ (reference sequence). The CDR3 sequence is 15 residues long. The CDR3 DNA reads TGTGCCAGCAGCAAACGGACAGGGACGAACACTGAAGCTTTCTTT. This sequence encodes CASSKRTGTNTEAFF.

In DNA, the CDR3 is TGTGCCAGCAGTTATATAGACTACAATGAGCAGTTCTTC. Protein product: CASSYIDYNEQFF. The J gene is TRBJ2-1, the V gene TRBV7-8; no reliable D call. V gave up 6 bases and J gave up 3 bases, with 9 bases separating them. Germline V gene data show CDR1 as SGHVS and CDR2 as FQNEAQ. This CDR3 comprises 13 residues. The entire variable domain, with the rest obtained from reference TRBV7-8 and TRBJ2-1, is as follows: GAGVSQSPRYKVAKRGQDVALRCDPISGHVSLFWYQQALGQGPEFLTYFQNEAQLDKSGLPSDRFFAERPEGSVSTLKIQRTQQEDSAVYLCASSYIDYNEQFFGPGTRLTVL.